This T cell receptor beta chain was retrieved from a study of technical replicates of blood from a handful of donors (dated by TCRdb to the late 2010s). With respect to this clone: No cognate antigen has been identified for it. Per-base quality was not reported, and no clone a single base away is much larger than it.

CDR1 is given as MRHNA and CDR2 as SNTAGT, both from the germline V gene. The CDR3 numbers 13 residues from cysteine through phenylalanine. Of the read, only the CDR3 DNA is kept; its 39 bases are in frame from base 1. V is trimmed back by 6 bases and J by 5 bases, and the junction contains 3 bases that no gene match accounts for. Libraries were built with the immunoSEQ multiplex PCR assay. Imported from immuneACCESS, the table was reduced by TCRdb to in-frame sequences with V and J called. These copies leave out some clones; in studies compared against another copy, an unresolved V gene accounts for under half, and the cause of the remainder is not known. Present in this sample are some 78,000 clones, about 92% of which were seen just once. 0.41% of the sample belongs to the ten largest clones.

Recombination joined TRBV6-4 with TRBJ2-2; TRBD1 lines up with 7 middle nucleotides. Sequenced sample: T cells isolated from PBMCs. The sequence was obtained from a human donor in good health. The CDR3 region reads CASRGQDTGELFF. The DNA sequence is given as TGTGCCAGCAGAGGACAGGATACCGGGGAGCTGTTTTTT.